These T cell receptor beta chains were read from a single sample in a study of shared clonotypes between healthy human individuals. Method: immunoSEQ multiplex PCR; TCRdb's copy keeps in-frame clones and lacks some. The table lists a few million clones, 90% to 95% of them singletons, with around 0.15% in the top ten. What was sequenced was naive CD4+ T cells sorted from blood. The source is a man aged 18 to 29 in good health. The conserved cysteine and the conserved F or W are not part of the CDR3 here.

>TRBV7-2
ASSPLAGGLYEQY
>TRBV2
ASNSLLREQY
>TRBV30
AGDQGVSSYEQY
>TRBV10-3
AISERGDYGYT
>TRBV5-1
ASSLGQGVTNEKLF
>TRBV18
ASSPGTVYEQY
>TRBV6-5
ASSYGLSNEQF
>TRBV28
ASSNTEAF
>TRBV7-2
ASSAGPTDYGYT
>TRBV5-6
ASTKRGITNEKLF
>TRBV10-3
AISESMGAKETQY
>TRBV9
ASSVGSQGLAAHNEQF
>TRBV19
ASSLQGQGNQPQH
>TRBV6-1
ASTPGQGSYEQY
>TRBV4-3
ASSFATNEKLF
>TRBV18
ASSPPSLGHGYT
>TRBV5-1
ASSLEGPDNQPQH
>TRBV2
ASGDNDRATKNIQY